The source of this TCR beta chain is a study of cytomegalovirus exposure and HLA in healthy donors. The study, taken as a whole, reports: Trimming of TCR beta V- and J-genes showed a link, identified in a later analysis, to a missense DCLRE1C variant.

With respect to this clone: Antigen unknown. This sample also contains other DNA sequences that code for the same CDR3.

In the PCR, 60 Vbeta and 13 Jbeta primers were used. Assay used: immunoSEQ multiplex PCR; TCRdb lists only in-frame clones, some missing. The sample lists approximately 100,000 clones; around 80% were seen once. What was sequenced was PBMCs. The receptor was isolated from a woman between 40 and 50 years old in good health and CMV-seronegative.

The CDR3 protein is CASTRLNSNQPQHF. The CDR3 DNA follows: TGTGCCAGCACCAGGCTCAATAGCAATCAGCCCCAGCATTTT. The V gene is TRBV2, the J gene TRBJ1-5; D gene uncertain. The germline V gene encodes CDR1 SNHLY and CDR2 FYNNEI. Trimming removed 7 bases at V and 0 bases at J, with 10 bases between. The CDR3 consists of 14 residues.